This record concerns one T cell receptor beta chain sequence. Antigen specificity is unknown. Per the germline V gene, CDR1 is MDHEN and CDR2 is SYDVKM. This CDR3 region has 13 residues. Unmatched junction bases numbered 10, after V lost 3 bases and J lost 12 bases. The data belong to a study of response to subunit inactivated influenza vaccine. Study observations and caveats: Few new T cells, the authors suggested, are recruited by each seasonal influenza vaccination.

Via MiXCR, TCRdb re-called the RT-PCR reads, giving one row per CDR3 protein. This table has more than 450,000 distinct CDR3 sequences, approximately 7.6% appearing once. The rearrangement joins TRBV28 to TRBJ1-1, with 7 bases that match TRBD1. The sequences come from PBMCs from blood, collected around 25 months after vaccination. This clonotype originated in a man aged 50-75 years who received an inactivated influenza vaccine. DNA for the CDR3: TGTGCCAGCAGTTTGAGGGGGCGAACGATAACTTTCTTT. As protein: CASSLRGRTITFF.